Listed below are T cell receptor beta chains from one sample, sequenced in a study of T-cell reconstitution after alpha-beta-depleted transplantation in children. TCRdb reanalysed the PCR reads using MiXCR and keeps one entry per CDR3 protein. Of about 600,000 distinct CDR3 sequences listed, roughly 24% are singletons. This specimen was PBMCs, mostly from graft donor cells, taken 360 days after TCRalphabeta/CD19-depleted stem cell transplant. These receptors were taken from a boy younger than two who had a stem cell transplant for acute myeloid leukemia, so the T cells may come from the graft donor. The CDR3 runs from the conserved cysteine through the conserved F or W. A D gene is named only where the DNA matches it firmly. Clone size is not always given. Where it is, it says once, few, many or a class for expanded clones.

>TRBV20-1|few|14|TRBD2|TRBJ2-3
TGCAGTGCTAGCCTAGCGGGGGGCCAGAGCGGGCAGTATTTT
CSASLAGGQSGQYF
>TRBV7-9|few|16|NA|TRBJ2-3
TGTGCCAGCAGCCCTAGGGGGGGGACGGGGACAGATACGCAGTATTTT
CASSPRGGTGTDTQYF
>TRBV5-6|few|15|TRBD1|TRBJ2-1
TGTGCCAGCAGCCCCGGGACAGTACGGTACAATGAGCAGTTCTTC
CASSPGTVRYNEQFF
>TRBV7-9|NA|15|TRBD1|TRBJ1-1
TGTGCCAGCAGCTCGCCCGACAGGGGTGACACTGAAGCTTTCTTT
CASSSPDRGDTEAFF
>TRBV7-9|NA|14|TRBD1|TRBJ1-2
TGTGCCAGCAGCCCAGGGGGCACAGGGAAGGGCTACACCTTC
CASSPGGTGKGYTF
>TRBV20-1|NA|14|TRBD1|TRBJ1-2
TGCAGTGCTAGCCGGGACAGGACAAAATATGGCTACACCTTC
CSASRDRTKYGYTF
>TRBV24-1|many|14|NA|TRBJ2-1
TGTGCCACCAGTGACACTGGGACAATGGAGGTGCAGTTCTTC
CATSDTGTMEVQFF
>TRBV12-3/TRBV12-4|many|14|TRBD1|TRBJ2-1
TGTGCCAGCAGTTGGAAAGAGAGGACAGGAGAGCAGTTCTTC
CASSWKERTGEQFF
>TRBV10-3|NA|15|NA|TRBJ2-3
TGTGCCATCAGTGAGTCAGGCTATGGTACAGATACGCAGTATTTT
CAISESGYGTDTQYF
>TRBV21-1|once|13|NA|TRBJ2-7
TGTGCCAGCAGGGACAGGGAATCCTACGAGCAGTACTTC
CASRDRESYEQYF
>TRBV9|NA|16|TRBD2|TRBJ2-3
TGTGCCAGCAGCGTAGTACCCAGCGGGGTTGTTGATACGCAGTATTTT
CASSVVPSGVVDTQYF
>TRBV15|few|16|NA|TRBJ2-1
TGTGCCACCAGCAGGGATATTTTGGGCTCCTACAATGAGCAGTTCTTC
CATSRDILGSYNEQFF
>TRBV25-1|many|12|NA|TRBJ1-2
TGTGCCAGCAGCTGGGGTATTTCTGGCTACACCTTC
CASSWGISGYTF
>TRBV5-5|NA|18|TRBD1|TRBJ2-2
TGTGCCAGCACCATTCCGTTGACCGGGACAGAGAACACCGGGGAGCTGTTTTTT
CASTIPLTGTENTGELFF
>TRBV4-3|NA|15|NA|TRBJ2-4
TGCGCCAGCAGCCAAGACCACTTAGCCAAAAACATTCAGTACTTC
CASSQDHLAKNIQYF
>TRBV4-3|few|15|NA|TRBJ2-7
TGCGCCAGCAGCCAAGGACGTAGTACGAGTTACGAGCAGTACTTC
CASSQGRSTSYEQYF
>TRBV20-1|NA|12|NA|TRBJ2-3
TGCAGTGCCGCGGGGGCGAGAGATACGCAGTATTTT
CSAAGARDTQYF
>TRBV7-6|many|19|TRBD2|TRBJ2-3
TGTGCCAGCAGCCCCTTAGGTCGGGCTAGCGGGGGTGGGGCAGATACGCAGTATTTT
CASSPLGRASGGGADTQYF
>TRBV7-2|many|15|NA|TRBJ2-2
TGTGCCAGCAGCTTCGAGGGTATTGGCACCGGGGAGCTGTTTTTT
CASSFEGIGTGELFF
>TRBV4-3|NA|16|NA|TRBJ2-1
TGCGCCAGCAGCCAAGGGACCCTCGACTCCTACAATGAGCAGTTCTTC
CASSQGTLDSYNEQFF
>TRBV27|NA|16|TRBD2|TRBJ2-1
TGTGCCAGCAGTTTCTCTCTAGCGGGGGCATACAATGAGCAGTTCTTC
CASSFSLAGAYNEQFF
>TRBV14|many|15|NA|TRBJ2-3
TGTGCCAGCTCCCTCGGAGCGACTAGCACAGATACGCAGTATTTT
CASSLGATSTDTQYF
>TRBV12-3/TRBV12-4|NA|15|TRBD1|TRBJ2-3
TGTGCCAGCAGTTTGACAGGGGGCTTTGGAGATACGCAGTATTTT
CASSLTGGFGDTQYF
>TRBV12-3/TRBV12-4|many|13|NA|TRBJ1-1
TGTGCCAGCAGTTCCCAAGGGGAAACTGAAGCTTTCTTT
CASSSQGETEAFF
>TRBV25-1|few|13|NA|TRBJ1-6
TGTGCCAGCAGGGGGGGAAGATTGTCACCCCTCCACTTT
CASRGGRLSPLHF
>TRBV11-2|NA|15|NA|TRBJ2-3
TGTGCCAGCAGCTTGAGGCGGCCCAGCACAGATACGCAGTATTTT
CASSLRRPSTDTQYF
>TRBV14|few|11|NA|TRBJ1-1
TGTGCCAGCAGCCAAGAAAGACGAGCTTTCTTT
CASSQERRAFF
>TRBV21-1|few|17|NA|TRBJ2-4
TGTGCCAGCAGCAAAGTCGGGACACTGGTAACCAAAAACATTCAGTACTTC
CASSKVGTLVTKNIQYF
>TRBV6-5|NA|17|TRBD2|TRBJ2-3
TGTGCCAGCAGTTCCCGCCATCTAGCGGGGGGGCCCGATACGCAGTATTTT
CASSSRHLAGGPDTQYF
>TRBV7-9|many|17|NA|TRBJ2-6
TGTGCCAGCAGCTACACGGACAGAATAGCAGGGGCCAACGTCCTGACTTTC
CASSYTDRIAGANVLTF
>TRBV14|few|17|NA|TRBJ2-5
TGTGCCAGCAGCCAAGATCTGACTAATAGATACCAAGAGACCCAGTACTTC
CASSQDLTNRYQETQYF